Included here is one TCR beta chain sequence, with context. This clone was counted at least ten times. Its antigen remains unidentified. No much larger clone is present one base from it, and per-base qualities are unavailable. Within the sample, other DNA sequences also encode this same CDR3. V lost 4 bases and J lost 1 base; the stretch between them is 7 bases long. Per the germline V gene (reference sequence), LNHDA is the CDR1 and SQIVND is the CDR2. The CDR3, from cysteine to phenylalanine, totals 13 residues. The retained sequence is limited to the CDR3, 39 bases, with the frame set at the first base. The sample originates from a study of shared clonotypes between healthy human individuals (dated by TCRdb to the early 2020s). Notes on the research overall: Three men and two women, aged 18 to 49 years, made up the cohort. For each donor, CD4 naive and CD4 memory were each given three plates, CD8 naive was given two plates, and CD8 memory was given one plate. To estimate repertoire size and how much clonotypes are shared between individuals, the study performed deep sequencing of blood TCR repertoires from roughly five healthy adults. Each donor's leukapheresis produced roughly between roughly 0.85 and 9.5 billion PBMCs. To increase sequencing depth and limit assay-specific biases, TCR repertoire library preparation and sequencing were carried out by different laboratories using diverse techniques. General findings and caveats noted by the study authors: Sampling was restricted to blood, and TCR repertoires in tissues likely differ from the TCR repertoires found in blood. When four donors were compared, the shared fraction of clonotypes was roughly 4.8% for naive CD4, roughly 3.4% for naive CD8, roughly 2.3% for memory CD4, and 0.4% for memory CD8. Based on pairwise subsampling, the degree of clonotype sharing among donors was expected to be affected by sequencing depth. Compared with non-shared clonotypes, the clonotypes found in all four sorted-subset donors had higher generation probabilities. Estimated clonotype richness was generally larger for naive than for memory subsets. Incomplete sequencing was indicated by rarefaction of sorted-subset datasets, despite the large sequencing depth. The small number of donors limited the genetic and exposure-history diversity represented.

Using the deep immunoSEQ assay, TCR CDR3 regions were amplified from genomic DNA by multiplex PCR. Extracted genomic DNA from each cell subset was distributed evenly across all wells of several immunoSEQ 96-well plates, and each plate was treated as a replicate. For sorted subsets, each replicate PCR was loaded with around 200 ng genomic DNA, equivalent to about 30,000 T cell genomes. Purified libraries were quantified with a Qubit 3.0 fluorometer, sized on a Bioanalyzer 2100, and re-quantified with the KAPA Library Quantification kit. Each immunoSEQ 96-well plate was sequenced on its own single-read 150-cycle Illumina NextSeq 550 flow cell. For the original study's pipeline: The immunoSEQ output contained only junctional sequences without quality scores, so filtering could not match that applied to full-length reads. To assign V/J genes and CDR3, sequences were annotated against IMGT germline references using PyIR, a Python wrapper for IgBLAST v1.9. Reads with weak V/J assignments (E-value above 1e-6), missing CDR3, stop codons, out-of-frame junctions, or ambiguous translated residues were removed. V3J clonotypes were defined by identical inferred V gene, J gene, and CDR3 amino acid sequence. The percentage overlap between two repertoires was calculated by dividing the number of shared unique clonotypes by the size of the smaller repertoire. RTK rarefaction, the Chao1 estimator, and Recon v2.1 estimates of unobserved clonotypes were used to assess repertoire richness. Generation probabilities for all TCRbeta clonotypes obtained by the gDNA method from a handful of donors were computed using OLGA. Entries here come from immuneACCESS through TCRdb and include only in-frame sequences with V and J called. Some clones fail to appear in such tables; in the studies checked, an unresolved V gene covers under half of the shortfall, and the cause of the remainder is unknown. The DNA was the basis for D and trimming; V, J and clone size are from that table. This sample holds about 1 million clones; approximately 80% were observed only once. The ten largest clonotypes hold more than 0.45% of the sample.

Healthy HIV-negative adults with no recently reported acute infections or vaccinations were included as donors. Every donor was a Caucasian adult residing in Nashville, Tennessee, USA. CD4+ T cells were enriched by magnetic negative selection; naive cells were then positively selected on CD45RA, and the negative fraction formed the memory subset. After blood collection by leukapheresis, PBMCs were isolated using Ficoll-Histopaque density gradient centrifugation and then cryopreserved in the vapor phase of liquid nitrogen. Purity and quantity of every magnetically sorted T cell population were checked by analytical flow cytometry. From each sorted fraction, genomic DNA was isolated and quantified by UV absorbance on a Nanodrop 2000c.

The source material was memory CD4+ T cells from PBMCs. The sample's cell subset or site label, decoded: CD45RA-negative fraction. The sequence was obtained from a man between 18 and 29 years old in good health. Some clones in this sample may be carry-over from other donors' samples. The sequence links TRBV19 to TRBJ1-1; the D gene is perhaps TRBD1, from 5 matching bases. Read as DNA, the sequence is TGTGCCAGTAGTAGGGGCCCGAACACTGAAGCTTTCTTT. Its protein is CASSRGPNTEAFF. The entire variable domain, with the stretches around the CDR3 drawn from the reference TRBV19 and TRBJ1-1 proteins, is DGGITQSPKYLFRKEGQNVTLSCEQNLNHDAMYWYRQDPGQGLRLIYYSQIVNDFQKGDIAEGYSVSREKKESFPLTVTSAQKNPTAFYLCASSRGPNTEAFFGQGTRLTVV.